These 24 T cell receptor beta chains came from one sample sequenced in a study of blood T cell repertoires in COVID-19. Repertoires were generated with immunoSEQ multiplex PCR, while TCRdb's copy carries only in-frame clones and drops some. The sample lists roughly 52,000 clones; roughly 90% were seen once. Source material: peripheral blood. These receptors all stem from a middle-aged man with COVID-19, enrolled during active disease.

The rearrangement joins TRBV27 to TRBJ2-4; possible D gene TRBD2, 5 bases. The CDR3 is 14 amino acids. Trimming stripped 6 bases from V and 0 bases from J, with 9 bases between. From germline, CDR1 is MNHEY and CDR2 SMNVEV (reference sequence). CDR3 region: CASRGELAKNIQYF. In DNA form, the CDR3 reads TGTGCCAGCAGGGGAGAGCTAGCCAAAAACATTCAGTACTTC.

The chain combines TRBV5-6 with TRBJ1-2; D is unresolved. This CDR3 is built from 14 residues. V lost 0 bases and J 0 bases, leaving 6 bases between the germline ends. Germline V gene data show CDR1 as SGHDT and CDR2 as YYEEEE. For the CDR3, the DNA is TGTGCCAGCAGCTTGGGCTCAGCTAACTATGGCTACACCTTC. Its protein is CASSLGSANYGYTF.

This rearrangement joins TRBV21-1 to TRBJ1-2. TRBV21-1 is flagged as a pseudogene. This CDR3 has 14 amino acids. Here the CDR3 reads CASSFRARGYGYTF. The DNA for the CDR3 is TGTGCCAGCAGCTTTCGGGCCCGGGGCTATGGCTACACCTTC.

The CDR3 loop is CASSLLDREFDEQFF. The CDR3 region has the DNA TGCGCCAGCAGCTTGCTTGATCGGGAGTTCGATGAGCAGTTCTTC. V is TRBV5-1 and J is TRBJ2-1, with D tentatively TRBD2 (6 bases). Germline V gene sequence: CDR1 SGHRS, CDR2 YFSETQ. Trimming cost V 1 base and J 8 bases, with 16 bases left between them. The CDR3 runs to 15 residues.

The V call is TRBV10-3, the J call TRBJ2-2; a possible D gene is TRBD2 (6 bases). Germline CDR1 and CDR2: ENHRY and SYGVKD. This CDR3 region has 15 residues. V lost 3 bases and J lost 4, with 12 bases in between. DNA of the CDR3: TGTGCCATCAGTGACTCGGCCGGGGGCACCGGGGAGCTGTTTTTT. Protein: CAISDSAGGTGELFF.

CDR3 nucleotide sequence: TGTGCCAGCAGCCCTCGGACAGGGGTCGGAGAGACCCAGTACTTC. This sequence encodes CASSPRTGVGETQYF. V usage is TRBV7-7 and J usage is TRBJ2-5; 9 bases line up with TRBD1. Germline V CDR1 and CDR2: SSHAT, FNYEAQ (reference sequence). The CDR3 runs 15 residues. Losses at the gene ends were 5 bases for V and 4 bases for J; bases not matched to a gene: 8.

The CDR3, as DNA: TGTGCCACCAGTGATGGACAGGGGGCGAATGAAAAACTGTTTTTT. Translating gives CATSDGQGANEKLFF. The chain carries TRBV24-1 and TRBJ1-4; TRBD1 matches 11 bases. The germline CDR1 and CDR2 sequences are KGHDR and SFDVKD. The CDR3 sequence is 15 residues long. V lost 3 bases and J lost 5; bases outside the gene matches: 1.

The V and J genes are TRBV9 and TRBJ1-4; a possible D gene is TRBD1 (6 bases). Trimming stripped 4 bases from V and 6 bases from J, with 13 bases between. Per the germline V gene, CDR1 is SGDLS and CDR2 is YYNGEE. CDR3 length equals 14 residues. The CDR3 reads CASSPGDGYEKLFF. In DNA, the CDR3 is TGTGCCAGCAGCCCAGGGGACGGATATGAAAAACTGTTTTTT.

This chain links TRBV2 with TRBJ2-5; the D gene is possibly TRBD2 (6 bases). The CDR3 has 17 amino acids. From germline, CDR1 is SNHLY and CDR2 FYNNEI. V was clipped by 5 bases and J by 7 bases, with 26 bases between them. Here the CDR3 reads CASSQPKEGTRGGTQYF. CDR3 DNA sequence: TGTGCCAGCAGTCAACCCAAGGAGGGGACGCGTGGCGGGACCCAGTACTTC.

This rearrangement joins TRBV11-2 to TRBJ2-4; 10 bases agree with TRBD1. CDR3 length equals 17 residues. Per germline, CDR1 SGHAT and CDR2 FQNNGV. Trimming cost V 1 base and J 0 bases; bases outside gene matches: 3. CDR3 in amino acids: CASSLAGTGVAKNIQYF. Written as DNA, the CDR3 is TGTGCCAGCAGCTTAGCCGGGACAGGGGTAGCCAAAAACATTCAGTACTTC.

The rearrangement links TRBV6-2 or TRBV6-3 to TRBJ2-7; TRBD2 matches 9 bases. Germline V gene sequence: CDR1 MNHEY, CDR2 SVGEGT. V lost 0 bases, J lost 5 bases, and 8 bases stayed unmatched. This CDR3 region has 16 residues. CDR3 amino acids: CASSYSRASGTDEQYF. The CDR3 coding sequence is TGTGCCAGCAGTTACTCACGGGCTAGCGGGACGGACGAGCAGTACTTC.

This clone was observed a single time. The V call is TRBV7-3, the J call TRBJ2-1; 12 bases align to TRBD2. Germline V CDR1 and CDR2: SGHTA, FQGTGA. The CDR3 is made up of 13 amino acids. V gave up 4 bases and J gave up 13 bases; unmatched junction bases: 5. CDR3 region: CASSSSGGAKQFF. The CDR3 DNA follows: TGTGCCAGCAGCTCTAGCGGGGGGGCGAAACAGTTCTTC.

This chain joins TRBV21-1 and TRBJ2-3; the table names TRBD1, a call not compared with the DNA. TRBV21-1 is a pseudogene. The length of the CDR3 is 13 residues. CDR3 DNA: TGTGCCAGCAGCAAAGAGACAGTAGATACGCAGTATTTT. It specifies CASSKETVDTQYF.

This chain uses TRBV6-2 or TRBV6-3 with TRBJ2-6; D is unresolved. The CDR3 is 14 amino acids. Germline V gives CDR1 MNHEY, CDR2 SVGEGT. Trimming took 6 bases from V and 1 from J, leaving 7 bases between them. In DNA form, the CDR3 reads TGTGCCAGCAGCCTCAGTTCTGGGGCCAACGTCCTGACTTTC. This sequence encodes CASSLSSGANVLTF.

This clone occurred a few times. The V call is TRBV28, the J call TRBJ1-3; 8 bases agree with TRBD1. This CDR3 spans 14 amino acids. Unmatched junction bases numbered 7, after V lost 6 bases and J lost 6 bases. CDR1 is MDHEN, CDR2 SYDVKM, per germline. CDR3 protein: CASRAGGKENTIYF. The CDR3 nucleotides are TGTGCCAGCAGGGCAGGGGGCAAAGAAAACACCATATATTTT.

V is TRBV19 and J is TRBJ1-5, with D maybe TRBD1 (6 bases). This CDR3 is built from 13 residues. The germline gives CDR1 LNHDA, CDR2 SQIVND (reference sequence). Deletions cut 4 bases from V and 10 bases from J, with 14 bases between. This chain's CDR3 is CASSRSGEGPQHF. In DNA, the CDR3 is TGTGCCAGTAGTAGGTCAGGGGAGGGACCCCAGCATTTT. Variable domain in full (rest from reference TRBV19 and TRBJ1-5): DGGITQSPKYLFRKEGQNVTLSCEQNLNHDAMYWYRQDPGQGLRLIYYSQIVNDFQKGDIAEGYSVSREKKESFPLTVTSAQKNPTAFYLCASSRSGEGPQHFGDGTRLSIL.

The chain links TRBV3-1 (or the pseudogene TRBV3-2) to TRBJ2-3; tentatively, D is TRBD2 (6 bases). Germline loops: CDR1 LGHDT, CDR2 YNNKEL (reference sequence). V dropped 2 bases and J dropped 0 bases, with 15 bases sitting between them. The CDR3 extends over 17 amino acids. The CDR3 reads CASSQRVGGPSTDTQYF. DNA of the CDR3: TGTGCCAGCAGCCAACGGGTCGGGGGACCTAGCACAGATACGCAGTATTTT.

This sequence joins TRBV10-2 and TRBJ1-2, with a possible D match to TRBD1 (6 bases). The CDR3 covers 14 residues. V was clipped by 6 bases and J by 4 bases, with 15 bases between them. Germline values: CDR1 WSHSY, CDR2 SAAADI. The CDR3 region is CASRPNGQTYGYTF. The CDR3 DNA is TGCGCCAGCAGGCCCAATGGACAGACCTATGGCTACACCTTC.

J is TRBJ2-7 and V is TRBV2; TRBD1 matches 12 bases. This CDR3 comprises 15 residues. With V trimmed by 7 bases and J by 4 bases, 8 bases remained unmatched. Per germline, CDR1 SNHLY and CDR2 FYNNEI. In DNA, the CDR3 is TGTGCCAGCACCTTGGGACAGGGGGCCCGTTACGAGCAGTACTTC. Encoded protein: CASTLGQGARYEQYF.

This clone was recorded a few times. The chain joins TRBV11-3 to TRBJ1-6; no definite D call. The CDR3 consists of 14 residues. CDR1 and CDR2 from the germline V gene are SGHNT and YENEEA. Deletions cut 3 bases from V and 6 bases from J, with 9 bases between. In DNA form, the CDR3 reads TGTGCCAGCAGCTTGGCGGGTGGTAATTCACCCCTCCACTTT. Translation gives CASSLAGGNSPLHF.

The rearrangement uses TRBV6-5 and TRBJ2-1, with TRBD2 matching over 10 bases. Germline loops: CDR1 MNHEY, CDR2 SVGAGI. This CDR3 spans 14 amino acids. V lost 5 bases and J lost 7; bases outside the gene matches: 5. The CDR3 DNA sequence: TGTGCCAGCAGTAGCGGGGGGGGTAATAATGAGCAGTTCTTC. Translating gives CASSSGGGNNEQFF.

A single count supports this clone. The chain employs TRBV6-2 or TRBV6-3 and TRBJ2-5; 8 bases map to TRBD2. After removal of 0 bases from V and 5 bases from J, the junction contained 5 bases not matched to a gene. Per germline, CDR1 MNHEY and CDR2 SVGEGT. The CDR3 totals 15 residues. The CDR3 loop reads CASSYSWLAGETQYF. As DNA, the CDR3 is TGTGCCAGCAGTTACTCTTGGCTAGCGGGCGAGACCCAGTACTTC.

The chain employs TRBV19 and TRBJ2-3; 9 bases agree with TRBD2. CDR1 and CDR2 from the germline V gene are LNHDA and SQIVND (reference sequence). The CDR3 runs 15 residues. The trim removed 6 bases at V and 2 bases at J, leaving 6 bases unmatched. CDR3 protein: CASRATSGNTDTQYF. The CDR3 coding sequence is TGTGCCAGTAGGGCGACTAGCGGCAACACAGATACGCAGTATTTT.

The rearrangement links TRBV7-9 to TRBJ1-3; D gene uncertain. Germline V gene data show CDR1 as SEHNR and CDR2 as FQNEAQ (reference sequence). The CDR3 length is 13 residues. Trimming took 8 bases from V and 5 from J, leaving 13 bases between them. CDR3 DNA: TGTGCCAGCCTCACAGTTAATAGAAACACCATATATTTT. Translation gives CASLTVNRNTIYF.